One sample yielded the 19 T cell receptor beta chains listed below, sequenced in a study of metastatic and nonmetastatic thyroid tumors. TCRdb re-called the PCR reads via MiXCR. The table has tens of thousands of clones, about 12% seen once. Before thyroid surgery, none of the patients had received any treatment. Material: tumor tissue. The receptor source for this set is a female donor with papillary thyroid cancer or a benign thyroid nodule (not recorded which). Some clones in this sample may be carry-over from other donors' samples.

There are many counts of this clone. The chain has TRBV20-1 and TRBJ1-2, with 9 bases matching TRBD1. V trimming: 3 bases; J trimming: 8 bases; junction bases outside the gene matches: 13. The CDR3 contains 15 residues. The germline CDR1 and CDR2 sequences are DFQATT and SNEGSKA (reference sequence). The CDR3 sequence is CSASMVGTGRRGYTF. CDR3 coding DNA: TGCAGTGCTAGCATGGTCGGGACAGGGAGGAGAGGCTACACCTTC.

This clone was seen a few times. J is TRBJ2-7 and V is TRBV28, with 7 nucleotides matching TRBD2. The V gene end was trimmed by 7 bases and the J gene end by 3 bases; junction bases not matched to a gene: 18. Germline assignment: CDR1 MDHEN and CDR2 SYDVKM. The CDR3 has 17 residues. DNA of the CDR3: TGTGCCAGCACACTCTTGACCGGGACTATGTTCGTCTACGAGCAGTACTTC. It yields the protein CASTLLTGTMFVYEQYF.

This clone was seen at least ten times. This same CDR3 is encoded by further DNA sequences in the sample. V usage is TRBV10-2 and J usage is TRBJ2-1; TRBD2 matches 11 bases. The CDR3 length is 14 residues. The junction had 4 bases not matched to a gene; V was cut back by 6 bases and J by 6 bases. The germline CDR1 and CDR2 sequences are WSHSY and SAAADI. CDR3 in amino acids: CASSLSGRANEQFF. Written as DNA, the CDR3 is TGCGCCAGCAGCCTTAGCGGGAGGGCCAATGAGCAGTTCTTC.

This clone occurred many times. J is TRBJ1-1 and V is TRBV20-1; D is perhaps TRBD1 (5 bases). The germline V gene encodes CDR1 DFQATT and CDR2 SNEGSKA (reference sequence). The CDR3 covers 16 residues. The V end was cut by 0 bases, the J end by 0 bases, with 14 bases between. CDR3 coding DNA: TGCAGTGCTAGAGATTGGAGGGGAGGGATGAACACTGAAGCTTTCTTT. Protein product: CSARDWRGGMNTEAFF.

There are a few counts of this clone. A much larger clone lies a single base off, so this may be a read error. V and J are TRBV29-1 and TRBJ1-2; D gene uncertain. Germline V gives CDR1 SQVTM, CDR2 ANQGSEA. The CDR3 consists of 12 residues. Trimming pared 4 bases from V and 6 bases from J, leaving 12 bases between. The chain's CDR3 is CSVGAEVDGYTF. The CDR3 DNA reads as TGCAGCGTTGGGGCGGAAGTGGATGGCTACACCTTC.

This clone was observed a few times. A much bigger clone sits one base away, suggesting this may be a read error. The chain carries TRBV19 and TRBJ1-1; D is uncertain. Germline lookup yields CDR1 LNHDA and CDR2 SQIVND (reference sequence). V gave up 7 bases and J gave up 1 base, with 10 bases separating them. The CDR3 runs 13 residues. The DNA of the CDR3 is TGTGCCAGTATTCCCACCAGGAACACTGAAGCTTTCTTT. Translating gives CASIPTRNTEAFF.

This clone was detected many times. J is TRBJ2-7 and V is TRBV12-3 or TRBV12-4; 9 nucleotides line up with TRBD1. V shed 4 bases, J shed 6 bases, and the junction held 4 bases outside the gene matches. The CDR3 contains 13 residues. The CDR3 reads CASSSNRGREQYF. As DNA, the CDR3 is TGTGCCAGCAGTTCAAACAGGGGGCGCGAGCAGTACTTC.

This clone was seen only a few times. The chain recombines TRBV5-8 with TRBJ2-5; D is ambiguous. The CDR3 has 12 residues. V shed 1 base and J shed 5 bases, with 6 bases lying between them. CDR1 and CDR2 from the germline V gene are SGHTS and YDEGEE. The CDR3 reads CASSLLRETQYF. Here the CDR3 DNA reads TGTGCCAGCAGCTTGTTGAGGGAGACCCAGTACTTC.

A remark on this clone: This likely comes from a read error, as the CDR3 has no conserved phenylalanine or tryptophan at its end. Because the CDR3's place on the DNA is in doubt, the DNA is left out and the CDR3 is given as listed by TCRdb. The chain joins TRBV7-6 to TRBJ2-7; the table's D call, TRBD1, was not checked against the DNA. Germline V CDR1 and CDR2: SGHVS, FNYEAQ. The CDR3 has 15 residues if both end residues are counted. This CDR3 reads CASSLGVGEGYEQCL.

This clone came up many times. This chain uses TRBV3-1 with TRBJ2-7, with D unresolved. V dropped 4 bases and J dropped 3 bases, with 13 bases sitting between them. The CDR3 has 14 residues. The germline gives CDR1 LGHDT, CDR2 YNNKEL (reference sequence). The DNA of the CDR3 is TGTGCCAGCAGCCCCCACCCCCTGGGCTACGAGCAGTACTTC. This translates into CASSPHPLGYEQYF.

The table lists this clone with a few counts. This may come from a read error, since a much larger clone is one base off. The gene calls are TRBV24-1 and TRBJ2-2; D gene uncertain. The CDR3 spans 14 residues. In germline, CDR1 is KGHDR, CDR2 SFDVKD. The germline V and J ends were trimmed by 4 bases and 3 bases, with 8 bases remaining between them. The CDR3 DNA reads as TGTGCCACCAGTGAGGAGCCGTACACCGGGGAGCTGTTTTTT. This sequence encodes CATSEEPYTGELFF.

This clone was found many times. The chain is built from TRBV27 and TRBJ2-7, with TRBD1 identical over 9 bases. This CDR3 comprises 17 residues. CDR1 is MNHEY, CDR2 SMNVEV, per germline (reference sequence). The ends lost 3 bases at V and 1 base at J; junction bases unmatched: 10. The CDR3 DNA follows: TGTGCCAGCAGTTTCCGTAAGGACAGGGGTATTTCCTACGAGCAGTACTTC. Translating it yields CASSFRKDRGISYEQYF.

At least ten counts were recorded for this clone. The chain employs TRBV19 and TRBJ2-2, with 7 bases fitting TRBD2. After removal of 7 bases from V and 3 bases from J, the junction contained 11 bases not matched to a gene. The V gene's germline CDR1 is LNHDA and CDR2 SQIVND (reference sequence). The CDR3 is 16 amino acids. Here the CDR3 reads CASTTLLGGDTGELFF. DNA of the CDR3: TGTGCCAGTACCACACTTCTGGGGGGGGACACCGGGGAGCTGTTTTTT.

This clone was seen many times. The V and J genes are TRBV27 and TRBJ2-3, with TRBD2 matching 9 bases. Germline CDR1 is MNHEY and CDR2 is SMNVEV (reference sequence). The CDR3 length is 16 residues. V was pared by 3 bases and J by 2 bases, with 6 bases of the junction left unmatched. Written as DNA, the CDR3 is TGTGCCAGCAGTTTGAATAGCGGGAGATTCACAGATACGCAGTATTTT. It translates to CASSLNSGRFTDTQYF.

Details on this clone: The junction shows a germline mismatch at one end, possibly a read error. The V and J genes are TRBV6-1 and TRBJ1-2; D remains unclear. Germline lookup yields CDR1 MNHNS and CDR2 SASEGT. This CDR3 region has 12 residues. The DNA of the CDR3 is TGTGTCAGCACGTCGGTGCGCTATGGCTACACCTTC. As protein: CVSTSVRYGYTF.

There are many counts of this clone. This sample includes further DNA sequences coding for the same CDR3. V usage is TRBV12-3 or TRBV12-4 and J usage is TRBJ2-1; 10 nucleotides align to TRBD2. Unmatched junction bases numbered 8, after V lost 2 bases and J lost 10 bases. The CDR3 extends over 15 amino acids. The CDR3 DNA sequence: TGTGCCAGCAGTTTAAGGCTAGCGGGAGAAAGGGAGCAGTTCTTC. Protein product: CASSLRLAGEREQFF.

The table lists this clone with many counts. The CDR3 region is CASILFAPSGANVLTF. In nucleotides, the CDR3 is TGTGCCAGCATCCTCTTCGCCCCCTCTGGGGCCAACGTCCTGACTTTC. The chain is built from TRBV6-1 and TRBJ2-6; unclear D gene. V was cut by 7 bases and J by 0 bases, with 13 bases left in between. This CDR3 spans 16 amino acids. Germline loops: CDR1 MNHNS, CDR2 SASEGT.

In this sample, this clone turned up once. CDR3 loop: CASSLDVGTSGEQYF. CDR3 DNA sequence: TGTGCCAGCAGCTTAGACGTCGGGACCTCGGGCGAGCAGTACTTC. The chain combines TRBV11-3 with TRBJ2-7; possibly TRBD1 or TRBD2 for D (5 bases each). The CDR3 length is 15 residues. Per germline, CDR1 SGHNT and CDR2 YENEEA. Deletions cut 0 bases from V and 6 bases from J, with 15 bases between. The full variable domain, its missing parts supplied by reference TRBV11-3 and TRBJ2-7, is EAGVVQSPRYKIIEKKQPVAFWCNPISGHNTLYWYLQNLGQGPELLIRYENEEAVDDSQLPKDRFSAERLKGVDSTLKIQPAELGDSAVYLCASSLDVGTSGEQYFGPGTRLTVT.

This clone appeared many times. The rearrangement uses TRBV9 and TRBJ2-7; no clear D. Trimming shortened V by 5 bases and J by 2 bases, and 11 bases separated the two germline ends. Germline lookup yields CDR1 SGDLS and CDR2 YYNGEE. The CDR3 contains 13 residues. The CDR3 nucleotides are TGTGCCAGCAGTCGTACCTCTGCCTACGAGCAGTACTTC. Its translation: CASSRTSAYEQYF.